This TCR beta chain came from a study of blood T cell repertoires in COVID-19. The CDR3 extends over 14 amino acids. Germline-derived CDR1 and CDR2 are SQVTM and ANQGSEA. J lost 5 bases, V lost 6 bases, and 4 bases had no gene match. Here immunoSEQ multiplex PCR was the method, and the copy in TCRdb shows in-frame clones only, minus some. Of about 160,000 clones detected, around 81% appear once; the ten largest clones hold around 10%. The specimen sequenced was peripheral blood. The chain recombines TRBV29-1 with TRBJ2-7; 16 positions agree with TRBD2. This clonotype originated in a man aged 60-69 years with active or convalescent COVID-19. The CDR3 DNA sequence: TGCAGCGTGGGGACTAGCGGGAGGGTAGACGAGCAGTACTTC. Protein product: CSVGTSGRVDEQYF.